The rows below give T cell receptor beta chains drawn from one sample of a study of cytomegalovirus exposure and HLA in healthy donors. Sequenced by immunoSEQ multiplex PCR; TCRdb stores in-frame clones only, minus some. The sample consists of over 150,000 clones, approximately 80% of them appearing once. Sample: PBMCs. These receptor sequences come from a man aged 25 to 40 in good health and CMV-seropositive. The CDR3 runs from the conserved cysteine through the conserved F or W. D genes are given only for firm matches. Expanded clones get a size class; other rows say once, few or many, or leave the size out.

>TRBD2|.|TRBJ2-7|TRBV6-1
TGTGCCAGCAGCGAAAAATCTAGCGGGAAGCCCTACGAGCAGTACTTC
CASSEKSSGKPYEQYF
>.|.|TRBJ1-4|TRBV6-5
TGTGCCAGCAGCCCGCCGGGGAGGGGGAAAGGCAAACTGTTTTTT
CASSPPGRGKGKLFF
>.|.|TRBJ2-7|TRBV7-8
TGTGCCAGCGAAGCGACAGGCAGGGGCTACGAGCAGTACTTC
CASEATGRGYEQYF
>TRBD2|.|TRBJ2-2|TRBV7-8
TGTGCCAGCAGCTTAGGTATAGGGACTACCCCGAGTGTGGGCACCGGGGAGCTGTTTTTT
CASSLGIGTTPSVGTGELFF
>.|.|TRBJ1-2|TRBV5-6
TGTGCCAGCAGATCCGACCAGGTGGTCGTCCGTGGCTACACCTTC
CASRSDQVVVRGYTF
>TRBD2|.|TRBJ2-7|TRBV19
TGTGCCAGTAGTGTTGGGAGGGCGGGAGCGGAGCAGTACTTC
CASSVGRAGAEQYF
>TRBD1|once|TRBJ1-4|TRBV9
TGTGCCAGGTCGAGACAGGGGCCATCAACTAATGAAAAACTGTTTTTT
CARSRQGPSTNEKLFF
>TRBD1|.|TRBJ2-2|TRBV5-1
TGCGCCAGCAGCAGACAGGGCCCACTGAACACCGGGGAGCTGTTTTTT
CASSRQGPLNTGELFF
>TRBD2|.|TRBJ2-1|TRBV4-1
TGCGCCAGCAGCCTCCTAGCGGGATCTTCCTACAATGAGCAGTTCTTC
CASSLLAGSSYNEQFF
>TRBD1|.|TRBJ1-3|TRBV18
TGTGCCAGCTCACCAAGGACAGGGATAGGTGGAAACACCATATATTTT
CASSPRTGIGGNTIYF
>TRBD2|.|TRBJ2-7|TRBV27
TGTGCCAGCCCCACCGGGAGTCTCGGGGGGTACGAGCAGTACTTC
CASPTGSLGGYEQYF
>TRBD1|.|TRBJ2-1|TRBV7-9
TGTGCCAGCAGGTCGAGACAGGGGGATTCCTACAATGAGCAGTTCTTC
CASRSRQGDSYNEQFF
>TRBD1|.|TRBJ2-7|TRBV28
TGTGCCAGCAGTTCCTCCGGGACAGCCTCCTACGAGCAGTACTTC
CASSSSGTASYEQYF
>TRBD1|few|TRBJ1-6|TRBV7-8
TGTGCCAGCAGCCCGGGGACAGGGATAAGCTCCTATAATTCACCCCTCCACTTT
CASSPGTGISSYNSPLHF
>TRBD2|.|TRBJ2-5|TRBV10-3
TGTGCTGTGAGGGGCGGGGGAAATCGAGAGACCCAGTACTTC
CAVRGGGNRETQYF
>TRBD2|few|TRBJ2-3|TRBV9
TGTGCCAGCAGCGTAGACGGAGCGGGAGGTACAGATACGCAGTATTTT
CASSVDGAGGTDTQYF
>.|.|TRBJ2-7|TRBV28
TGTGCCAGCAGTTTATCGGGTGGGGGGACCTTAAACTACGAGCAGTACTTC
CASSLSGGGTLNYEQYF
>TRBD1|few|TRBJ1-2|TRBV7-3
TGTGCCAGCAGCCCCCGGACAGGGGGTATGGATGGCTACACCTTC
CASSPRTGGMDGYTF
>.|.|TRBJ1-1|TRBV4-1
TGCGCCAGCAGCCAAGTTCCGTTGAACACTGAAGCTTTCTTT
CASSQVPLNTEAFF
>TRBD1|.|TRBJ2-5|TRBV30
TGTGCCTGGAGTGGGGCCACAGGGGAAGAGACCCAGTACTTC
CAWSGATGEETQYF
>TRBD1|once|TRBJ2-7|TRBV27
TGTGCCAGCAGTCTGGGACAGGGGATCTCCTACGAGCAGTACTTC
CASSLGQGISYEQYF
>.|.|TRBJ2-5|TRBV5-1
TGCGCCAGCAGCTCCGGACAGAAAAGTCGGGAGACCCAGTACTTC
CASSSGQKSRETQYF
>TRBD1|.|TRBJ1-1|TRBV2
TGTGCCAGCAGTGGGGGACAGGGCAACACTGAAGCTTTCTTT
CASSGGQGNTEAFF
>.|.|TRBJ1-2|TRBV20-1
TGCAGTGTCGGAGGGGTCGGCTACACCTTC
CSVGGVGYTF
>TRBD1|few|TRBJ1-2|TRBV5-1
TGCGCCAGCAGCTTGGAGGGACAGCGAATCTATGGCTACACCTTC
CASSLEGQRIYGYTF
>TRBD1|.|TRBJ2-7|TRBV7-9
TGTGCCAGCAGCTTACAGGACAGGGGTTACGAGCAGTACTTC
CASSLQDRGYEQYF
>TRBD2|.|TRBJ2-1|TRBV7-9
TGTGCCAGCAGCATAGGACTAGCCTCATACAATGAGCAGTTCTTC
CASSIGLASYNEQFF
>TRBD1|few|TRBJ1-3|TRBV4-2
TGTGCCAGCAGCCAAGATAGGGGATCCGGGACAGGGGGAAGAAACACCATATATTTT
CASSQDRGSGTGGRNTIYF
>.|.|TRBJ1-1|TRBV18
TGTGCCAGCTCACGGGCCGAAATACGCGACACTGAAGCTTTCTTT
CASSRAEIRDTEAFF
>.|.|TRBJ2-7|TRBV27
TGTGCCAGCAGTTTCCTAGACAGCTACGAGCAGTACTTC
CASSFLDSYEQYF
>TRBD2|.|TRBJ2-7|TRBV6-1
TGTGCCAGCAGGCCTAGCGGTCTAACCTACGAGCAGTACTTC
CASRPSGLTYEQYF
>TRBD2|.|TRBJ2-3|TRBV19
TGTGCCAGTAATCCTAGCGGGAGGGCGGATACGCAGTATTTT
CASNPSGRADTQYF
>TRBD2|.|TRBJ2-1|TRBV9
TGTGCCAGCAGCGTAGGGGGGCTAGCGGGCGAGCAGTTCTTC
CASSVGGLAGEQFF